Each of the 3 T cell receptor beta chains below was sequenced from the same sample in a study of preoperative IRX-2 immunotherapy in early breast cancer. Here immunoSEQ multiplex PCR was the method, and the copy in TCRdb shows in-frame clones only, minus some. The data contain 75,000 to 100,000 clones, approximately 90% of them singletons. As for treatment: preoperative locoregional IRX-2 cytokine immunotherapy. This material consisted of tumor tissue, taken after IRX-2 immunotherapy. The receptor set was obtained from a human donor with breast cancer.

The chain uses TRBV19 and TRBJ2-7; tentative D call: TRBD2 (6 bases). Germline V gene sequence: CDR1 LNHDA, CDR2 SQIVND (reference sequence). The CDR3 has 15 amino acids. Trimming shortened V by 5 bases and J by 7 bases, and 21 bases separated the two germline ends. The CDR3 sequence: CASSPGDLTTLEQYF. The CDR3 coding sequence is TGTGCCAGTAGTCCGGGGGACCTTACTACGTTGGAGCAGTACTTC. The variable domain in full, with the rest retrieved from reference TRBV19 and TRBJ2-7, is DGGITQSPKYLFRKEGQNVTLSCEQNLNHDAMYWYRQDPGQGLRLIYYSQIVNDFQKGDIAEGYSVSREKKESFPLTVTSAQKNPTAFYLCASSPGDLTTLEQYFGPGTRLTVT.

The CDR3 bases are TGTGCCAGCAGTTTGGGGGCGAACCAAGAGACCCAGTACTTC. It encodes CASSLGANQETQYF. V and J are TRBV28 and TRBJ2-5; a possible D gene is TRBD1 (6 bases). Trimming took 3 bases from V and 0 from J, leaving 8 bases between them. This CDR3 comprises 14 residues. Germline values: CDR1 MDHEN, CDR2 SYDVKM.

This clone was found a few times. J is TRBJ1-6 and V is TRBV28; D is unresolved. The CDR3 extends over 14 amino acids. Trimming left V 2 bases short and J 3 bases short, with 5 bases between. Germline CDR1 MDHEN, CDR2 SYDVKM. CDR3 loop: CASSLGDYNSPLHF. The CDR3 bases are TGTGCCAGCAGTTTAGGCGACTATAATTCACCCCTCCACTTT.